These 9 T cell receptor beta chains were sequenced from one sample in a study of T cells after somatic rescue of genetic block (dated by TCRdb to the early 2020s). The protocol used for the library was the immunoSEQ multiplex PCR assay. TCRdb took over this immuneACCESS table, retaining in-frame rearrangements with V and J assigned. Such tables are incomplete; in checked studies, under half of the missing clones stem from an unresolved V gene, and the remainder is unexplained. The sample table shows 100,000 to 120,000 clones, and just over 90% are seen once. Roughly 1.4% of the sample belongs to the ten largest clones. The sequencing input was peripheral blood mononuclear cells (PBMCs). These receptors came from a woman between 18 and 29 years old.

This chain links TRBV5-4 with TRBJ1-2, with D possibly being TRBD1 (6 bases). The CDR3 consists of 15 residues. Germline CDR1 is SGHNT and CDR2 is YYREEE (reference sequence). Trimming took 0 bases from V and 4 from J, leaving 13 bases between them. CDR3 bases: TGTGCCAGCAGCTTGGGGACTCGGGGGGCCTATGGCTACACCTTC. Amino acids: CASSLGTRGAYGYTF.

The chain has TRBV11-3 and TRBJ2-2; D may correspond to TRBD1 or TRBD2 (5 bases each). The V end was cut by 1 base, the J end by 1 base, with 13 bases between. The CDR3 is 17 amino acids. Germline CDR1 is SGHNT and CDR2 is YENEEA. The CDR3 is CASSLGGFRLNTGELFF. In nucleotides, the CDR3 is TGTGCCAGCAGCTTAGGGGGGTTCAGATTGAACACCGGGGAGCTGTTTTTT.

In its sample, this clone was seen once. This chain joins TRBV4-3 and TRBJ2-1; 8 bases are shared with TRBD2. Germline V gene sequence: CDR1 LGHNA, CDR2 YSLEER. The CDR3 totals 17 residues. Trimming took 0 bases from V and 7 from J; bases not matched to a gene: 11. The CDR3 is CASSQDPAGGSVNEQFF. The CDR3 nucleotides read TGCGCCAGCAGCCAAGATCCGGCGGGGGGCTCTGTTAATGAGCAGTTCTTC.

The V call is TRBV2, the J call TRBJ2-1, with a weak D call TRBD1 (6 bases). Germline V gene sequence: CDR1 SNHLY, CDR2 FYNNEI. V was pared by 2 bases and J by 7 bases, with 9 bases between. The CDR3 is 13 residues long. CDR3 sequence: CASSEWQGNEQFF. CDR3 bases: TGTGCCAGCAGTGAATGGCAGGGGAATGAGCAGTTCTTC.

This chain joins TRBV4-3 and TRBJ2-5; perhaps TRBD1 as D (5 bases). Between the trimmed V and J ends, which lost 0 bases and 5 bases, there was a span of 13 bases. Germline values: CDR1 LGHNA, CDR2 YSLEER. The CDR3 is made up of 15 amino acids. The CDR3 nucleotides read TGCGCCAGCAGCCAAGATCGATGGGCAGGGGAGACCCAGTACTTC. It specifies CASSQDRWAGETQYF.

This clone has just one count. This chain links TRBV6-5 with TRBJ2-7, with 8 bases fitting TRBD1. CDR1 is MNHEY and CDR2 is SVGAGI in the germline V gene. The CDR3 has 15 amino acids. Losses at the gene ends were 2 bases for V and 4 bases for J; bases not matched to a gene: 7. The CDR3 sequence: CASSYRQGAGYEQYF. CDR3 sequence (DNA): TGTGCCAGCAGTTACCGTCAGGGGGCCGGTTACGAGCAGTACTTC.

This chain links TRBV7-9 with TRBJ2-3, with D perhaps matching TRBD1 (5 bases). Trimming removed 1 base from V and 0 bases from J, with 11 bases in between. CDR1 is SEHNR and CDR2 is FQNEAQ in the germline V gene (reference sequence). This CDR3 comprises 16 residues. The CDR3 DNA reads TGTGCCAGCAGCTTAGGAGCAGGGTTTAGCACAGATACGCAGTATTTT. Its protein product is CASSLGAGFSTDTQYF.

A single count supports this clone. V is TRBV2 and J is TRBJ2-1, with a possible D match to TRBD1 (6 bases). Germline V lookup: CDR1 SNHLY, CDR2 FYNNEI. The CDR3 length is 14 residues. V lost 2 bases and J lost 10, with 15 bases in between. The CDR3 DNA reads TGTGCCAGCAGTGAAATACTGGGGGCCCAGGAGCAGTTCTTC. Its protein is CASSEILGAQEQFF.

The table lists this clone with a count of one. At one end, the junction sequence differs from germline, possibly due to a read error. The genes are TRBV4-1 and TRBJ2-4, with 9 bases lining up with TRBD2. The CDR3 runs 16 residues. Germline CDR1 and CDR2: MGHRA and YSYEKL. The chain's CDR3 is CASSQDASGGSNIQYF. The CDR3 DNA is TGCGCCAGCAGTCAAGATGCCAGCGGGGGGTCCAACATTCAGTACTTC.